This TCR beta chain is from a study of control samples from healthy donors and cancer patients. CDR3 length: 18 amino acids. V was trimmed by 0 bases and J by 1 base, leaving 19 bases between them. CDR1 and CDR2 from the germline V gene are SGHNT and YENEEA. TCRdb keeps only in-frame clones here, not all; method: immunoSEQ multiplex PCR. The sample includes fewer than 120,000 clones, 85% to 90% of them seen just once. This TCR was recovered from a woman in her sixties or seventies with lung cancer. The sample taken for sequencing was PBMCs. The genes are TRBV11-3 and TRBJ2-7; a weak D match, TRBD2 (5 bases). CDR3 region: CASSLDGRTASGSYEQYF. DNA for the CDR3: TGTGCCAGCAGCTTAGATGGTCGGACTGCCTCCGGTTCCTACGAGCAGTACTTC.